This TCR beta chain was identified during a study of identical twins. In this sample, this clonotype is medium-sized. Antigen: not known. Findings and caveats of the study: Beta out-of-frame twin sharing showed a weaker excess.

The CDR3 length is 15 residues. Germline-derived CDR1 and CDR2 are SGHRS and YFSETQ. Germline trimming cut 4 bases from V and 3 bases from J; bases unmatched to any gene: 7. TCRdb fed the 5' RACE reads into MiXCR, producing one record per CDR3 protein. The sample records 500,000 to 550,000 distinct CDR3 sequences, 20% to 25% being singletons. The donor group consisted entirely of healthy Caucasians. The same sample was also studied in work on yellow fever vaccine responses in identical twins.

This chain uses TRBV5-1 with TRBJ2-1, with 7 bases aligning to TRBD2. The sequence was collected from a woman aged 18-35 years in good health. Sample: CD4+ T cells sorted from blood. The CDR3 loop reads CASSAPGTIYNEQFF. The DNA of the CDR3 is TGCGCCAGCAGCGCTCCGGGGACTATCTACAATGAGCAGTTCTTC.